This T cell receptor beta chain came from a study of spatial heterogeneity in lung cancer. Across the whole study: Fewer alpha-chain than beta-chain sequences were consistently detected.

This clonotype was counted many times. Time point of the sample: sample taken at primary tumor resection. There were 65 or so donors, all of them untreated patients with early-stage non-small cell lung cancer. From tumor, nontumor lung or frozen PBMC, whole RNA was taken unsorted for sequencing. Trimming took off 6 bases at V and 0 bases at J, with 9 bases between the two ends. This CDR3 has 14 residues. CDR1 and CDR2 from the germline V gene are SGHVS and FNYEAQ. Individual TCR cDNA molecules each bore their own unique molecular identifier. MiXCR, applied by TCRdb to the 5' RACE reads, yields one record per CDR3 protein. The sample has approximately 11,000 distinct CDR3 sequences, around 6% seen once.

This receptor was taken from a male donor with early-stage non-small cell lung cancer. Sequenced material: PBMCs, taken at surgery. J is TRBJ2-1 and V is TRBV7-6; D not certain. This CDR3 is CASSQSGSYNEQFF. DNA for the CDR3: TGTGCCAGCAGTCAATCCGGCTCCTACAATGAGCAGTTCTTC.